Below, 28 T cell receptor beta chains from the same sample are listed, as sequenced in a study of shared clonotypes between healthy human individuals. The repertoire was sequenced with immunoSEQ multiplex PCR; TCRdb's copy has only in-frame clones and lacks some. In the table there are approximately 2.5 million clones, 93% of which are singletons. The sequencing sample was made of naive CD4+ T cells from PBMCs. Subset specified: CD45RA+ positively selected. All receptors derive from a man between 18 and 29 years old in good health. Some clones in this sample may be carry-over from other donors' samples.

This chain links TRBV6-4 with TRBJ2-5, with D possibly TRBD1 on 6 matching bases. The CDR3 has 13 amino acids. V lost 3 bases to trimming and J lost 4 bases, with 9 bases between them. Germline assignment: CDR1 MRHNA and CDR2 SNTAGT. CDR3 loop: CASSEQGSETQYF. The CDR3 nucleotides read TGTGCCAGCAGTGAACAGGGCTCAGAGACCCAGTACTTC.

The J gene is TRBJ2-6, the V gene TRBV28, with TRBD1 identical over 7 bases. The J segment lost 2 bases and the V segment lost 8 bases, leaving 3 bases of the junction unmatched. Germline assignment: CDR1 MDHEN and CDR2 SYDVKM. CDR3 length: 14 residues. CDR3 sequence: CASQDRAGANVLTF. In nucleotides, the CDR3 is TGTGCCAGCCAAGACAGGGCTGGGGCCAACGTCCTGACTTTC. Full variable domain (rest looked up from reference TRBV28 and TRBJ2-6): DVKVTQSSRYLVKRTGEKVFLECVQDMDHENMFWYRQDPGLGLRLIYFSYDVKMKEKGDIPEGYSVSREKKERFSLILESASTNQTSMYLCASQDRAGANVLTFGAGSRLTVL.

This rearrangement joins TRBV21-1 to TRBJ2-7; the table names TRBD2, a call not compared with the DNA. TRBV21-1 is classified as a pseudogene. The CDR3 spans 11 residues. CDR3: CASKTGSGQYF. As DNA, the CDR3 is TGTGCCAGCAAGACGGGTAGCGGGCAGTACTTC.

In its sample, this clone was seen once. Other DNA sequences in the sample encode the same CDR3. The chain recombines TRBV28 with TRBJ1-1; 8 bases agree with TRBD1. Germline V gives CDR1 MDHEN, CDR2 SYDVKM. The CDR3 has 15 residues. V lost 3 bases, J lost 0 bases, and 3 bases stayed unmatched. CDR3 region: CASSLAGGLNTEAFF. The CDR3 nucleotides read TGTGCCAGCAGTTTGGCAGGGGGCCTGAACACTGAAGCTTTCTTT.

This chain uses TRBV30 with TRBJ2-7, with D possibly being TRBD2 (5 bases). CDR1 is GTSNPN and CDR2 is SVGIG in the germline V gene (reference sequence). The CDR3 runs to 15 residues. Trimming removed 1 base at V and 3 bases at J, with 16 bases between. The CDR3 protein is CAWSGLKEALYEQYF. The CDR3 DNA is TGTGCCTGGAGTGGGTTGAAGGAGGCACTCTACGAGCAGTACTTC.

This clone was counted once. This chain connects TRBV18 to TRBJ2-3; 9 bases are a match to TRBD2. The J segment lost 3 bases and the V segment lost 6 bases, leaving 7 bases of the junction unmatched. In germline, CDR1 is KGHSH, CDR2 LQKENI. CDR3 length: 15 residues. The CDR3 DNA reads TGTGCCAGCTCGGGGCTAGCGGGATCGACAGATACGCAGTATTTT. Encoded protein: CASSGLAGSTDTQYF. The variable domain in full, completed from reference TRBV18 and TRBJ2-3, reads NAGVMQNPRHLVRRRGQEARLRCSPMKGHSHVYWYRQLPEEGLKFMVYLQKENIIDESGMPKERFSAEFPKEGPSILRIQQVVRGDSAAYFCASSGLAGSTDTQYFGPGTRLTVL.

The chain combines TRBV4-3 with TRBJ2-7; D assignment may be TRBD1 or TRBD2 (6 bases each). V shed 0 bases and J shed 6 bases, with 15 bases lying between them. The CDR3 runs to 15 residues. The germline V gene has CDR1 LGHNA and CDR2 YSLEER. The CDR3 DNA reads TGCGCCAGCAGCCAAGATGTAGGAGGGGGTCGCGAGCAGTACTTC. Its protein product is CASSQDVGGGREQYF.

The chain uses TRBV14 and TRBJ2-1, with 9 bases identical to TRBD2. CDR3 length: 16 residues. The germline gives CDR1 SGHDN, CDR2 FVKESK. The V segment lost 2 bases and the J segment 9 bases; nucleotides outside the gene matches: 11. CDR3 nucleotide sequence: TGTGCCAGCAGCCAACCGAGACTAGCGGACCATCGTGAGCAGTTCTTC. Translation gives CASSQPRLADHREQFF.

Turning to this clone: Just one base apart from a much larger clone, this may be a read error. Other DNA sequences within the sample encode an identical CDR3. The V call is TRBV11-3, the J call TRBJ2-3; TRBD2 is a possible D gene (5 bases). The V and J ends lost 0 bases and 3 bases respectively, with 7 bases between them. CDR1 is SGHNT, CDR2 YENEEA, per germline. This CDR3 has 14 amino acids. This CDR3 reads CASSLDGNTDTQYF. CDR3 nucleotide sequence: TGTGCCAGCAGCTTAGACGGGAATACAGATACGCAGTATTTT.

This clone was found once. Additional DNA sequences in this sample encode the identical CDR3. The V and J genes are TRBV7-2 and TRBJ2-7; 7 bases agree with TRBD1. The CDR3 consists of 14 residues. CDR1 and CDR2 from the germline V gene are SGHTA and FQGNSA. V shed 3 bases, J shed 0 bases, and the junction held 2 bases outside the gene matches. The CDR3 sequence: CASSFDRDSYEQYF. In nucleotides, the CDR3 is TGTGCCAGCAGCTTCGACAGGGACTCCTACGAGCAGTACTTC.

The CDR3 coding sequence is TGTGCCAGCCGGAGAGGGTACTCTGGAAACACCATATATTTT. Protein product: CASRRGYSGNTIYF. J is TRBJ1-3 and V is TRBV28; D not certain. CDR1 is MDHEN, CDR2 SYDVKM, per germline. The ends were cut back, 8 bases at V and 0 bases at J, with 11 bases in the middle. This CDR3 spans 14 amino acids.

The chain joins TRBV28 to TRBJ2-6; 10 bases align to TRBD2. V dropped 8 bases and J dropped 0; count of bases not matched to a gene: 7. The germline gives CDR1 MDHEN, CDR2 SYDVKM. The CDR3 runs 17 residues. The CDR3 DNA is TGTGCCAGCGGATCTAGCGGGAGCGCCTCTGGGGCCAACGTCCTGACTTTC. Translating gives CASGSSGSASGANVLTF.

Comment on this clone: Other DNA sequences in this specimen translate into the identical CDR3. Here the CDR3 reads CASSLRGENTEAFF. DNA for the CDR3: TGCGCCAGCTCCCTGAGGGGGGAGAACACTGAAGCTTTCTTT. The chain employs TRBV5-1 and TRBJ1-1, with D perhaps TRBD1 (6 bases). Per germline, CDR1 SGHRS and CDR2 YFSETQ. V lost 7 bases and J lost 1, with 14 bases in between. There are 14 residues in the CDR3.

The V and J genes are TRBV29-1 and TRBJ2-5; 7 bases are shared with TRBD2. CDR1 and CDR2 (germline): SQVTM, ANQGSEA. After removal of 4 bases from V and 5 bases from J, the junction contained 4 bases not matched to a gene. This CDR3 comprises 12 residues. The DNA of the CDR3 is TGCAGCGTTGTTCGGGGGGATGAGACCCAGTACTTC. Its translation is CSVVRGDETQYF. Full variable domain (rest looked up from reference TRBV29-1 and TRBJ2-5): SAVISQKPSRDICQRGTSLTIQCQVDSQVTMMFWYRQQPGQSLTLIATANQGSEATYESGFVIDKFPISRPNLTFSTLTVSNMSPEDSSIYLCSVVRGDETQYFGPGTRLLVL.

The count of this clone is one. V is TRBV5-4 and J is TRBJ2-7; D is ambiguous. The CDR3 runs 11 residues. V dropped 4 bases and J dropped 4 bases, with 6 bases sitting between them. Germline V gene sequence: CDR1 SGHNT, CDR2 YYREEE (reference sequence). CDR3: CASSTTYEQYF. The CDR3 nucleotides read TGTGCCAGCAGCACAACTTACGAGCAGTACTTC.

The chain employs TRBV15 and TRBJ2-5; D gene unclear. The V end lost 2 bases, the J end lost 2 bases, and 18 bases lay between the germline ends. The germline V gene has CDR1 LNHNV and CDR2 YYDKDF (reference sequence). The CDR3 covers 17 residues. CDR3 sequence reads: CATSRSYSTRLQETQYF. The CDR3 bases are TGTGCCACCAGCAGAAGTTATAGCACACGATTACAAGAGACCCAGTACTTC.

The V call is TRBV7-9, the J call TRBJ2-5, with TRBD1 matching over 7 bases. V shed 5 bases, J shed 5 bases, and the junction held 8 bases outside the gene matches. The CDR3 contains 14 residues. CDR1 SEHNR and CDR2 FQNEAQ come from the germline V gene (reference sequence). This chain's CDR3 is CASSQTTGSETQYF. The CDR3 DNA is TGTGCCAGCAGCCAAACGACAGGGTCGGAGACCCAGTACTTC.

Note on this clone: The identical CDR3 is also encoded by other nucleotide sequences in the sample. This chain uses TRBV7-9 with TRBJ2-2; tentatively, D is TRBD2 (6 bases). The V end was cut by 1 base, the J end by 5 bases, with 8 bases between. The CDR3 has 14 residues. Per germline, CDR1 SEHNR and CDR2 FQNEAQ (reference sequence). CDR3: CASSLGAGTGELFF. The CDR3 region has the DNA TGTGCCAGCAGCTTAGGTGCGGGAACCGGGGAGCTGTTTTTT.

V and J are TRBV28 and TRBJ2-5; tentatively, D is TRBD2 (5 bases). CDR1 is MDHEN, CDR2 SYDVKM, per germline. Trimming pared 5 bases from V and 0 bases from J, leaving 13 bases between. The CDR3 totals 15 residues. CDR3 sequence: CASSPSWRYQETQYF. Here the CDR3 DNA reads TGTGCCAGCAGTCCCTCTTGGAGGTACCAAGAGACCCAGTACTTC.

This clone has only one observation. This sample also contains other DNA sequences that code for the same CDR3. The rearrangement uses TRBV5-1 and TRBJ2-7; 12 nucleotides agree with TRBD2. With V trimmed by 4 bases and J by 4 bases, 3 bases remained unmatched. The germline CDR1 and CDR2 sequences are SGHRS and YFSETQ. The CDR3 runs 14 residues. CDR3 bases: TGCGCCAGCAGCCGGACTAGCGGGACATACGAGCAGTACTTC. This gives the protein CASSRTSGTYEQYF.

The chain joins TRBV19 to TRBJ1-5; 8 nucleotides line up with TRBD1. The germline CDR1 and CDR2 sequences are LNHDA and SQIVND (reference sequence). CDR3 length: 18 residues. The V gene end was trimmed by 6 bases and the J gene end by 0 bases; junction bases not matched to a gene: 13. This chain's CDR3 is CASRTGGQGAYSNQPQHF. The CDR3 DNA reads TGTGCCAGTAGGACCGGCGGGCAGGGGGCTTATAGCAATCAGCCCCAGCATTTT.

V usage is TRBV6-5 and J usage is TRBJ2-7, with D perhaps matching TRBD1 (5 bases). This CDR3 is built from 14 residues. V shed 6 bases and J shed 4 bases, with 16 bases lying between them. From germline, CDR1 is MNHEY and CDR2 SVGAGI. The CDR3 loop is CASSYNRKAYEQYF. In DNA, the CDR3 is TGTGCCAGCAGCTACAACAGGAAAGCTTACGAGCAGTACTTC.

This rearrangement joins TRBV5-1 to TRBJ1-3; TRBD1 matches 9 bases. The CDR3 loop spans 16 amino acids. Germline V CDR1 and CDR2: SGHRS, YFSETQ. Unmatched junction bases numbered 4, after V lost 0 bases and J lost 3 bases. This chain's CDR3 is CASSLGTGAIGNTIYF. The CDR3 DNA sequence: TGCGCCAGCAGCTTGGGGACAGGGGCGATTGGAAACACCATATATTTT.

The V gene is TRBV19, the J gene TRBJ1-5; D is unclear. CDR3 length: 12 amino acids. Between the trimmed V and J ends, which lost 7 bases and 3 bases, there was a span of 7 bases. Per germline, CDR1 LNHDA and CDR2 SQIVND (reference sequence). CDR3 amino acids: CASNGDNQPQHF. The CDR3 DNA reads TGTGCCAGTAACGGAGACAATCAGCCCCAGCATTTT.

The V and J genes are TRBV5-1 and TRBJ2-5; 10 bases fit TRBD2. Gene TRBJ2-7 matches the end of the DNA better, so the J call may be wrong. There are 17 residues in the CDR3. Per the germline V gene, CDR1 is SGHRS and CDR2 is YFSETQ. The CDR3 sequence: CASSPAGSGRPFYEQYF. The CDR3 DNA reads TGCGCCAGCAGCCCGGCCGGTAGCGGGAGGCCCTTCTACGAGCAGTACTTC.

This clone showed up just once. This chain uses TRBV4-3 with TRBJ2-3, with 10 bases that match TRBD1. The V and J ends lost 5 bases and 1 base, in that order; junction bases with no gene match: 3. Germline values: CDR1 LGHNA, CDR2 YSLEER. This CDR3 has 15 amino acids. Here the CDR3 DNA reads TGCGCCAGCAGCGAAGGGACAGGGGGCACAGATACGCAGTATTTT. It specifies CASSEGTGGTDTQYF.

The chain combines TRBV5-6 with TRBJ2-7; tentatively, D is TRBD2 (6 bases). Trimming shortened V by 2 bases and J by 5 bases, and 14 bases separated the two germline ends. The CDR3 has 14 residues. The germline CDR1 and CDR2 sequences are SGHDT and YYEEEE. The CDR3 protein is CASSLRGRTNEQYF. Here the CDR3 DNA reads TGTGCCAGCAGCTTACGGGGGAGAACCAACGAGCAGTACTTC.

Here the CDR3 DNA reads TGTGCCTGGAGTGGATACACAGGGTCTGGCACAGATACGCAGTATTTT. Its translation is CAWSGYTGSGTDTQYF. The V call is TRBV30, the J call TRBJ2-3; TRBD1 is a possible D gene (6 bases). The CDR3 loop spans 16 amino acids. V was cut by 1 base and J by 1 base, with 15 bases left in between. CDR1 and CDR2 from the germline V gene are GTSNPN and SVGIG (reference sequence).